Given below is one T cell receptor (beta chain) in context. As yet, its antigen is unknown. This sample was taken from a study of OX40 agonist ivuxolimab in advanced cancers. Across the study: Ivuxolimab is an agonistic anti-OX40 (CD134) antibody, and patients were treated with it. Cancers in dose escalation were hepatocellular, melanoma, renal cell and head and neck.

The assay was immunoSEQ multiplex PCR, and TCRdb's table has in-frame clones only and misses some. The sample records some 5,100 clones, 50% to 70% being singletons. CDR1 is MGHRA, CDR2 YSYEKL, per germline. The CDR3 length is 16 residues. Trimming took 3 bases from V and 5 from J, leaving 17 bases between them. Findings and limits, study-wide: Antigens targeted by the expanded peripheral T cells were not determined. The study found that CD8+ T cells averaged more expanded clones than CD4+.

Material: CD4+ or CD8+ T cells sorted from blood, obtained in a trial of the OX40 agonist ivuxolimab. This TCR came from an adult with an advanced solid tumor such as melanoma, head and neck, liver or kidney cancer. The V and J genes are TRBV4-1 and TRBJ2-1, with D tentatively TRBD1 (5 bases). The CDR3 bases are TGCGCCAGCAGCCAGGAACAGGTAACCCTTAACAATGAGCAGTTCTTC. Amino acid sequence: CASSQEQVTLNNEQFF.